One and the same sample provided the 20 T cell receptor beta chains below, sequenced in a study of glioma-infiltrating T cells. TCR alpha and beta CDR3 regions were amplified from RNA using iRepertoire nested multiplex PCR. TCRdb re-analysed the multiplex PCR reads in MiXCR, keeping a single row per CDR3 protein. The repertoire holds some 12,000 distinct CDR3 sequences, with roughly 29% as singletons. The sequenced material came from glioma tissue, nonneoplastic brain tissue, or PBMCs (not recorded which). All receptors derive from a human donor with low-grade glioma or glioblastoma, undergoing nonglioma brain surgery, or in good health (not recorded which).

This clonotype was seen many times. This rearrangement joins TRBV28 to TRBJ2-1; D is undetermined. The CDR3 has 11 residues. V lost 3 bases, J lost 9 bases, and 6 bases lay in between. Germline CDR1 reads MDHEN; CDR2 reads SYDVKM. The CDR3 is CASSFLIEQFF. The CDR3 DNA reads TGTGCCAGCAGTTTCCTCATTGAGCAGTTCTTC. Variable domain in full (rest from reference TRBV28 and TRBJ2-1): DVKVTQSSRYLVKRTGEKVFLECVQDMDHENMFWYRQDPGLGLRLIYFSYDVKMKEKGDIPEGYSVSREKKERFSLILESASTNQTSMYLCASSFLIEQFFGPGTRLTVL.

This clonotype was detected many times. The V call is TRBV28, the J call TRBJ2-5, with a weak D call TRBD2 (5 bases). This CDR3 has 17 residues. The ends were cut back, 3 bases at V and 2 bases at J, with 19 bases in the middle. Germline V CDR1 and CDR2: MDHEN, SYDVKM. CDR3 DNA: TGTGCCAGCAGTTTCCAGCAGGTCGCGGGTCCTCAAGAGACCCAGTACTTC. This codes for CASSFQQVAGPQETQYF.

This clonotype has a count of ten or more. V and J are TRBV28 and TRBJ1-5, with TRBD1 as a possible D gene (6 bases). V shed 7 bases and J shed 2 bases, with 18 bases lying between them. Germline V lookup: CDR1 MDHEN, CDR2 SYDVKM. CDR3 length: 16 residues. CDR3 loop: CASNPSKGGGNQPQHF. Written as DNA, the CDR3 is TGTGCCAGCAATCCCTCGAAGGGGGGAGGCAATCAGCCCCAGCATTTT.

The CDR3 sequence is CASTPGQGNTEAFF. For the CDR3, the DNA is TGTGCCAGCACCCCCGGACAGGGGAACACTGAAGCTTTCTTT. This chain connects TRBV12-3 or TRBV12-4 to TRBJ1-1; 8 nucleotides match TRBD1. V was clipped by 7 bases and J by 1 base; unmatched bases: 5. The CDR3 consists of 14 residues.

Concerning this clonotype: This could be a read error, since a much larger clone is one nucleotide away. V is TRBV7-9 and J is TRBJ2-1; no firm D call. The V end was cut by 5 bases, the J end by 10 bases, with 12 bases between. This CDR3 is built from 12 residues. The germline V gene has CDR1 SEHNR and CDR2 FQNEAQ (reference sequence). The CDR3 sequence is CASSLPIGEQFF. CDR3 in DNA: TGTGCCAGCAGCCTCCCGATTGGGGAGCAGTTCTTC.

This clonotype was seen many times. The V call is TRBV7-9, the J call TRBJ2-5, with 14 bases matching TRBD2. Trimming removed 5 bases from V and 2 bases from J; junction bases left unmatched: 16. Germline loops: CDR1 SEHNR, CDR2 FQNEAQ (reference sequence). The CDR3 runs 20 residues. CDR3 sequence: CASSPSGLAGGITHQETQYF. In DNA, the CDR3 is TGTGCCAGCAGCCCTAGTGGACTAGCGGGAGGAATCACCCATCAAGAGACCCAGTACTTC.

Details on this clonotype: Possible read error: a much larger clone is one base away. V gene TRBV20-1 combines with J gene TRBJ2-1; 8 bases are shared with TRBD2. CDR3 size: 14 residues. Germline V gene sequence: CDR1 DFQATT, CDR2 SNEGSKA (reference sequence). The CDR3 here is CSARVSAGVDEKFF. DNA for the CDR3: TGCAGTGCTAGAGTTTCAGCGGGAGTGGATGAGAAGTTCTTC.

This CDR3 reads CASSWTSGSYNEQFF. The DNA of the CDR3 is TGTGCCAGCAGCTGGACTAGCGGGAGTTACAATGAGCAGTTCTTC. The genes are TRBV11-1 and TRBJ2-1; 13 bases line up with TRBD2. The ends lost 4 bases at V and 4 bases at J; junction bases unmatched: 1. This CDR3 region has 15 residues. Germline assignment: CDR1 SGHAT and CDR2 FQDESV (reference sequence).

Comments on this clonotype: A much larger clone lies one base from this, so it may be a read error. V and J are TRBV6-2 or TRBV6-3 and TRBJ2-3; 10 bases agree with TRBD2. J was trimmed by 4 bases and V by 6 bases; bases with no gene match: 10. The length of the CDR3 is 16 residues. CDR1 MNHEY and CDR2 SVGEGT come from the germline V gene. The DNA of the CDR3 is TGTGCCAGCAGCCTCGACTCTAGCGGGGGTGCAGATACGCAGTATTTT. This gives the protein CASSLDSSGGADTQYF.

The sample holds many counts of this clonotype. Being one base from a much bigger clone, this may be a read error. This chain uses TRBV20-1 with TRBJ2-3; TRBD1 aligns across 9 bases. Unmatched junction bases numbered 6, after V lost 5 bases and J lost 3 bases. Germline V CDR1 and CDR2: DFQATT, SNEGSKA (reference sequence). The CDR3 runs 14 residues. CDR3 amino acids: CSAGLTGGTDTQYF. As DNA, the CDR3 is TGCAGTGCTGGCCTGACAGGGGGGACAGATACGCAGTATTTT.

This clonotype was seen a handful of times. The chain has TRBV19 and TRBJ1-5, with 11 bases aligning to TRBD1. This CDR3 comprises 16 residues. Germline V lookup: CDR1 LNHDA, CDR2 SQIVND (reference sequence). J was trimmed by 7 bases and V by 3 bases; bases with no gene match: 8. The CDR3 loop reads CASSMPGQGDQQPQHF. CDR3 bases: TGTGCCAGTAGTATGCCGGGACAGGGGGACCAGCAGCCCCAGCATTTT.

The chain employs TRBV5-1 and TRBJ2-3; 7 bases align to TRBD1. Germline V gene lookup returns CDR1 SGHRS and CDR2 YFSETQ. This CDR3 is built from 14 residues. V shed 4 bases and J 3 bases; nucleotides not matched to a gene: 5. The CDR3 sequence: CASSTTGRTDTQYF. In nucleotides, the CDR3 is TGCGCCAGCAGCACGACAGGGCGGACAGATACGCAGTATTTT.

This clonotype occurred a few times. The chain recombines TRBV28 with TRBJ2-7; D could derive from TRBD1 or TRBD2 (6 bases each). V dropped 2 bases and J dropped 2 bases, with 13 bases sitting between them. The CDR3 has 15 amino acids. CDR1 is MDHEN and CDR2 is SYDVKM in the germline V gene. The DNA for the CDR3 is TGTGCCAGCAGTTTAGAGGGGGGCCACACCTACGAGCAGTACTTC. Translation: CASSLEGGHTYEQYF.

Ten or more counts support this clonotype. The CDR3 reads CASSWGDLTYEQYF. The DNA for the CDR3 is TGTGCCAGCAGCTGGGGGGATCTTACCTACGAGCAGTACTTC. The V call is TRBV7-9, the J call TRBJ2-7; weak D call: TRBD2 (6 bases). The CDR3 consists of 14 residues. CDR1 and CDR2 from the germline V gene are SEHNR and FQNEAQ (reference sequence). The ends were cut back, 4 bases at V and 2 bases at J, with 12 bases in the middle.

Note on this clonotype: This may be a read error: a much more frequent sequence differs by one nucleotide. The V call is TRBV6-1, the J call TRBJ2-5, with TRBD2 matching over 7 bases. Trimming at V came to 6 bases and at J to 4 bases, leaving 8 bases not matched to a gene. This CDR3 comprises 14 residues. The V gene's germline CDR1 is MNHNS and CDR2 SASEGT. CDR3 sequence: CASRMDSGRETQYF. In nucleotides, the CDR3 is TGTGCCAGCAGAATGGATAGCGGGCGAGAGACCCAGTACTTC.

The chain joins TRBV27 to TRBJ2-7; TRBD2 matches 10 bases. The better agreement between TRBJ2-5 and the DNA end casts doubt on the J call. The CDR3 is 17 residues long. Germline CDR1 reads MNHEY; CDR2 reads SMNVEV (reference sequence). The CDR3 is CASSYRLAGVYQETQYF. In DNA, the CDR3 is TGTGCCAGCAGTTACCGGCTAGCGGGAGTTTACCAAGAGACCCAGTACTTC.

The V and J genes are TRBV5-4 and TRBJ2-1, with 8 bases aligning to TRBD2. Germline assignment: CDR1 SGHNT and CDR2 YYREEE (reference sequence). The CDR3 is 17 amino acids. V shed 0 bases and J 5 bases; nucleotides not matched to a gene: 10. DNA of the CDR3: TGTGCCAGCAGCTTGGATCTGGGTAGCGGGAAGAACAATGAGCAGTTCTTC. The encoded protein is CASSLDLGSGKNNEQFF.

The chain links TRBV19 to TRBJ1-5; 7 bases are a match to TRBD1. From germline, CDR1 is LNHDA and CDR2 SQIVND (reference sequence). V lost 5 bases to trimming and J lost 0 bases; unmatched junction nucleotides: 4. The length of the CDR3 is 15 residues. The CDR3 sequence: CASSSGTASNQPQHF. The CDR3 bases are TGTGCCAGTAGTTCAGGGACAGCTAGCAATCAGCCCCAGCATTTT.

The V and J genes are TRBV28 and TRBJ2-7; D ambiguous. This CDR3 contains 14 residues. V was pared by 6 bases and J by 0 bases, with 12 bases between. The germline gives CDR1 MDHEN, CDR2 SYDVKM. The CDR3 bases are TGTGCCAGCAGCACTGACTTTAGCTCCTACGAGCAGTACTTC. Translated, it gives CASSTDFSSYEQYF.

This clonotype was found a few times. The chain links TRBV6-1 to TRBJ2-1; 10 bases line up with TRBD2. Unmatched junction bases numbered 7, after V lost 6 bases and J lost 8 bases. CDR3 length: 14 amino acids. Germline CDR1 and CDR2: MNHNS and SASEGT. The CDR3, as DNA: TGTGCCAGCAGAGCGGGAGGGCCAGTGGATGAGCAGTTCTTC. This codes for CASRAGGPVDEQFF.